The 8 T cell receptor beta chains presented below share a single source sample, sequenced in a study of metastatic and nonmetastatic thyroid tumors. TCRdb re-called clones via MiXCR from the PCR reads. Seen here are roughly 16,000 clones, 15% to 17% observed once, and the top ten hold 17%. Every patient was untreated before thyroid surgery. Sequencing was done on a sample of blood. The receptors shown here come from a female donor with papillary thyroid cancer or a benign thyroid nodule (not recorded which). Some clones in this sample may be carry-over from other donors' samples.

This clone was found many times. The same CDR3 arises from other DNA sequences in this sample as well. V is TRBV14 and J is TRBJ2-5; D may be TRBD1 or TRBD2 (6 bases each). Germline V gene lookup returns CDR1 SGHDN and CDR2 FVKESK. This CDR3 is built from 13 residues. V was clipped by 8 bases and J by 1 base, with 11 bases between them. For the CDR3, the DNA is TGTGCCAGCGGGCGGGACACCCAAGAGACCCAGTACTTC. Its translation: CASGRDTQETQYF.

This clone turned up a few times. This chain joins TRBV5-6 and TRBJ2-5; tentatively, D is TRBD2 (6 bases). Germline CDR1 and CDR2: SGHDT and YYEEEE. This CDR3 is 12 amino acids long. Between the trimmed V and J ends, which lost 6 bases and 7 bases, there was a span of 13 bases. The CDR3 loop is CASTVTGGTQYF. Here the CDR3 DNA reads TGTGCCAGCACCGTAACCGGGGGGACCCAGTACTTC. Filled out from reference TRBV5-6 and TRBJ2-5, the complete variable domain reads DAGVTQSPTHLIKTRGQQVTLRCSPKSGHDTVSWYQQALGQGPQFIFQYYEEEERQRGNFPDRFSGHQFPNYSSELNVNALLLGDSALYLCASTVTGGTQYFGPGTRLLVL.

The table lists this clone with many counts. The rearrangement links TRBV20-1 to TRBJ1-5, with a weak D call TRBD1 (6 bases). This CDR3 region has 13 residues. The germline V gene encodes CDR1 DFQATT and CDR2 SNEGSKA (reference sequence). V was pared by 2 bases and J by 4 bases, with 9 bases between. The CDR3 DNA reads TGCAGTGCTAGAATACAGGGAAATCAGCCCCAGCATTTT. It encodes CSARIQGNQPQHF.

The rearrangement uses TRBV5-5 and TRBJ2-3; 7 bases agree with TRBD2. The CDR3 is 16 amino acids. Germline values: CDR1 SGHKS, CDR2 YYEKEE (reference sequence). J gave up 4 bases and V 0 bases, and 8 bases lay outside the gene matches. CDR3 DNA sequence: TGTGCCAGCAGCTTGGTGGCGGGAGCCGTATCAGATACGCAGTATTTT. Encoded protein: CASSLVAGAVSDTQYF.

By frequency in the sample, this clone is medium-sized. The V call is TRBV30, the J call TRBJ2-6; D is possibly TRBD2 (5 bases). The germline gives CDR1 GTSNPN, CDR2 SVGIG (reference sequence). This CDR3 has 16 amino acids. Trimming cost V 1 base and J 2 bases, with 12 bases left between them. The CDR3 coding sequence is TGTGCCTGGAGTGAGACGCTCGGGGCTGGGGCCAACGTCCTGACTTTC. This sequence encodes CAWSETLGAGANVLTF.

This clone was detected only a few times. V is TRBV2 and J is TRBJ2-4; D unclear. The V and J ends lost 7 bases and 0 bases respectively, with 4 bases between them. CDR1 is SNHLY, CDR2 FYNNEI, per germline. The CDR3 loop spans 12 amino acids. CDR3: CASNIAKNIQYF. DNA of the CDR3: TGTGCCAGCAATATAGCCAAAAACATTCAGTACTTC.

This clone was counted many times. The chain recombines TRBV3-1 with TRBJ2-7, with unresolved D. The V and J ends lost 0 bases and 2 bases respectively, with 14 bases between them. This CDR3 is built from 16 residues. Germline CDR1 is LGHDT and CDR2 is YNNKEL (reference sequence). The CDR3 sequence is CASSQDSGGTTYEQYF. In DNA, the CDR3 is TGTGCCAGCAGCCAAGATTCGGGCGGCACTACCTACGAGCAGTACTTC.

This clone was seen ten or more times. The genes are TRBV5-4 and TRBJ1-6; the D gene is possibly TRBD1 (6 bases). CDR1 is SGHNT, CDR2 YYREEE, per germline (reference sequence). The ends were cut back, 3 bases at V and 0 bases at J, with 13 bases in the middle. This CDR3 is built from 17 residues. The CDR3 spells CASSSLRGGSYNSPLHF. The CDR3 region has the DNA TGTGCCAGCAGCTCGCTCAGGGGAGGCTCCTATAATTCACCCCTCCACTTT.